These 21 T cell receptor beta chains came from one sample sequenced in a study of regulatory T cells in long-lasting Graves disease (dated by TCRdb to the early 2020s). Taken with the paper, the label for time point translates to: newly diagnosed GD, antithyroid drugs for less than 3 months. RNA was extracted from PBMCs in TRIzol for both TCR sequencing and RNA sequencing. Library prep was done by multiplex PCR. For sequencing, an Illumina HiSeq 4000 was employed. TCR beta libraries were built with iRepertoire HTBI primers and Arm-PCR amplification of CDR3 regions. Through fastp at Q25 and MiXCR, TCRdb rebuilt clones from the public reads, retaining in-frame beta chains. CDR3 protein sequences are deduplicated, and each keeps its most common genes and DNA. This sample is represented by 400,000 to 500,000 distinct CDR3 sequences; around 16% of them were singletons. Roughly 8% of the sample belongs to the ten largest clones.

The same specimen was also included in a second study, on T cells in Graves' hyperthyroidism and ophthalmopathy.

Sequenced here: peripheral blood mononuclear cells (PBMCs), sampled at new diagnosis, from a patient treated with antithyroid drugs. The receptors come from a woman aged 40 to 50 with Graves disease. Donor details come from another sample of the same person, matched by shared clones.

This clonotype appeared a few times. The chain employs TRBV7-9 and TRBJ1-2; 8 bases are a match to TRBD1. The J segment lost 2 bases and the V segment lost 5 bases, leaving 4 bases of the junction unmatched. Germline lookup yields CDR1 SEHNR and CDR2 FQNEAQ (reference sequence). The CDR3 length is 14 residues. The DNA of the CDR3 is TGTGCCAGCAGCGCGGGACAGGACAACTATGGCTACACCTTC. Residues: CASSAGQDNYGYTF.

This clonotype came up many times. This chain links TRBV20-1 with TRBJ2-1; D is perhaps TRBD2 (5 bases). The CDR3 contains 15 residues. The germline V gene encodes CDR1 DFQATT and CDR2 SNEGSKA (reference sequence). The V end was cut by 0 bases, the J end by 8 bases, with 17 bases between. The CDR3 reads CSARERVLRSDEQFF. Written as DNA, the CDR3 is TGCAGTGCTAGAGAGAGGGTACTGAGGTCGGATGAGCAGTTCTTC.

This clonotype was detected ten times or more. The chain is built from TRBV2 and TRBJ2-5, with a possible D match to TRBD2 (5 bases). The germline V gene encodes CDR1 SNHLY and CDR2 FYNNEI. Trimming removed 6 bases from V and 0 bases from J, with 11 bases in between. The CDR3 extends over 14 amino acids. The CDR3 sequence is CASSRTRDQETQYF. CDR3 nucleotide sequence: TGTGCCAGCAGCCGGACGAGGGACCAAGAGACCCAGTACTTC.

The chain links TRBV28 to TRBJ2-1; TRBD1 matches at 7 bases. CDR1 and CDR2 from the germline V gene are MDHEN and SYDVKM. This CDR3 has 16 residues. J was trimmed by 2 bases and V by 2 bases; bases with no gene match: 6. For the CDR3, the DNA is TGTGCCAGCAGTTTAGGGACAGCGGATGCCTACAATGAGCAGTTCTTC. This translates into CASSLGTADAYNEQFF.

The CDR3 bases are TGTGCCAGCAGCCTGGGTCCGATACAAGGAGGGTCCTACGAGCAGTACTTC. Translated, it gives CASSLGPIQGGSYEQYF. The J gene is TRBJ2-7, the V gene TRBV3-1; D might be TRBD2 (6 bases). Per the germline V gene, CDR1 is LGHDT and CDR2 is YNNKEL (reference sequence). The CDR3 length is 17 residues. Between the trimmed V and J ends, which lost 4 bases and 1 base, there was a span of 20 bases.

This clonotype was seen ten or more times. V is TRBV12-3 or TRBV12-4 and J is TRBJ1-4, with D possibly TRBD1 on 5 matching bases. V shed 2 bases and J shed 0 bases, with 16 bases lying between them. This CDR3 contains 18 residues. CDR3 DNA sequence: TGTGCCAGCAGTTTATACGGGGCCGGAGGGTCAACTAATGAAAAACTGTTTTTT. Translated: CASSLYGAGGSTNEKLFF.

This clonotype has a count of ten or more. This chain connects TRBV7-2 to TRBJ1-6; D remains unclear. The CDR3 covers 15 residues. Germline V gives CDR1 SGHTA, CDR2 FQGNSA. Trimming removed 3 bases from V and 5 bases from J, with 11 bases in between. The CDR3 loop is CASSFDLRDNSPLHF. CDR3 nucleotide sequence: TGTGCCAGCAGCTTCGATTTACGGGATAATTCACCCCTCCACTTT.

The chain recombines TRBV12-3 or TRBV12-4 with TRBJ2-7, with D possibly being TRBD2 (5 bases). This CDR3 has 12 amino acids. With 6 bases removed from V and 5 bases from J, the gap between germline ends came to 11 bases. This CDR3 is CASRQSGNEQYF. The CDR3 nucleotides read TGTGCCAGCAGGCAGTCGGGGAACGAGCAGTACTTC.

In its sample, this clonotype was seen a few times. The genes are TRBV9 and TRBJ1-5; 7 bases agree with TRBD1. This CDR3 has 14 residues. Germline CDR1 and CDR2: SGDLS and YYNGEE. After removal of 4 bases from V and 6 bases from J, the junction contained 7 bases not matched to a gene. CDR3 sequence reads: CASSPDDRVQPQHF. The CDR3 coding sequence is TGTGCCAGCAGCCCTGACGACAGGGTTCAGCCCCAGCATTTT.

In regard to this clonotype: It may be a read error: a sequence one base away is much more abundant. The rearrangement joins TRBV9 to TRBJ2-1; the D is unclear. Germline V gene data show CDR1 as SGDLS and CDR2 as YYNGEE. The CDR3 consists of 14 residues. The chain's CDR3 is CASGVGSLYNEQFF. In DNA form, the CDR3 reads TGTGCCAGCGGCGTAGGCTCGCTTTACAATGAGCAGTTCTTC.

This clonotype was detected only a few times. The chain combines TRBV4-1 with TRBJ2-3, with D perhaps TRBD2 (6 bases). Germline V lookup: CDR1 MGHRA, CDR2 YSYEKL. Trimming shortened V by 2 bases and J by 6 bases, and 12 bases separated the two germline ends. CDR3 length: 14 residues. CDR3 DNA sequence: TGCGCCAGCAGCCAATGGGGGGATCAGGATACGCAGTATTTT. It yields the protein CASSQWGDQDTQYF.

This clonotype was seen many times. The chain recombines TRBV27 with TRBJ2-7; 10 bases line up with TRBD2. V shed 4 bases, J shed 4 bases, and the junction held 10 bases outside the gene matches. Germline V gene data show CDR1 as MNHEY and CDR2 as SMNVEV (reference sequence). CDR3 size: 16 residues. CDR3 residues: CASSSQGASGRYEQYF. As DNA, the CDR3 is TGTGCCAGCAGTTCCCAGGGAGCTAGCGGGAGATACGAGCAGTACTTC.

This clonotype was counted many times. The CDR3 DNA is TGTGCCAGCAGTTTATCAGGGTTGGAGACCCAGTACTTC. As protein: CASSLSGLETQYF. This chain joins TRBV28 and TRBJ2-5; weak D call: TRBD1 (5 bases). In germline, CDR1 is MDHEN, CDR2 SYDVKM. CDR3 length: 13 amino acids. Trimming removed 1 base at V and 5 bases at J, with 8 bases between.

This clonotype has ten or more counts. V is TRBV12-3 or TRBV12-4 and J is TRBJ1-2, with unresolved D. V lost 3 bases to trimming and J lost 2 bases, with 7 bases between them. The CDR3 runs 13 residues. The CDR3 loop is CASSLIQNYGYTF. In nucleotides, the CDR3 is TGTGCCAGCAGTTTGATTCAAAACTATGGCTACACCTTC.

This clonotype occurred many times. This chain uses TRBV12-5 with TRBJ2-1, with 8 positions matching TRBD2. This CDR3 is 15 amino acids long. Per germline, CDR1 LGHNT and CDR2 FRNRAP. V lost 2 bases, J lost 8 bases, and 8 bases stayed unmatched. The CDR3 sequence: CASGLMVAGPDEQFF. The CDR3 coding sequence is TGTGCTAGTGGTTTGATGGTAGCGGGGCCCGATGAGCAGTTCTTC. The variable domain in full, completed from reference TRBV12-5 and TRBJ2-1, reads DARVTQTPRHKVTEMGQEVTMRCQPILGHNTVFWYRQTMMQGLELLAYFRNRAPLDDSGMPKDRFSAEMPDATLATLKIQPSEPRDSAVYFCASGLMVAGPDEQFFGPGTRLTVL.

This clonotype appeared a few times. This sequence joins TRBV5-1 and TRBJ2-7; 7 nucleotides align to TRBD2. The junction had 4 bases not matched to a gene; V was cut back by 7 bases and J by 0 bases. CDR1 is SGHRS, CDR2 YFSETQ, per germline. The CDR3 has 13 residues. The CDR3 DNA reads TGCGCCAGCCGGCTAGCGGCCTCCTACGAGCAGTACTTC. This gives the protein CASRLAASYEQYF.

This clonotype was seen ten or more times. The chain is built from TRBV2 and TRBJ2-3; 8 nucleotides line up with TRBD1. Germline V CDR1 and CDR2: SNHLY, FYNNEI. After removal of 4 bases from V and 1 base from J, the junction contained 4 bases not matched to a gene. The CDR3 is 15 residues long. The CDR3 DNA reads as TGTGCCAGCAGTGTTGAGACAGGGGGCACAGATACGCAGTATTTT. Protein product: CASSVETGGTDTQYF.

In this sample, this clonotype turned up a few times. The chain combines TRBV7-8 with TRBJ2-6, with unresolved D. This CDR3 comprises 17 residues. The V gene's germline CDR1 is SGHVS and CDR2 FQNEAQ. V shed 1 base and J shed 0 bases, with 10 bases lying between them. DNA of the CDR3: TGTGCCAGCAGCTTAGGGACGTTTAGCTCTGGGGCCAACGTCCTGACTTTC. Translating gives CASSLGTFSSGANVLTF. The entire variable domain, with the rest obtained from reference TRBV7-8 and TRBJ2-6, is as follows: GAGVSQSPRYKVAKRGQDVALRCDPISGHVSLFWYQQALGQGPEFLTYFQNEAQLDKSGLPSDRFFAERPEGSVSTLKIQRTQQEDSAVYLCASSLGTFSSGANVLTFGAGSRLTVL.

The table lists this clonotype with many counts. The chain couples TRBV7-9 to TRBJ2-5; the match to TRBD1 covers 7 bases. The CDR3 is 14 residues long. V gave up 4 bases and J gave up 1 base; unmatched junction bases: 3. Germline V gene data show CDR1 as SEHNR and CDR2 as FQNEAQ (reference sequence). In DNA, the CDR3 is TGTGCCAGCAGCTGGGGACAGCTCCAAGAGACCCAGTACTTC. Its translation is CASSWGQLQETQYF.

This clonotype was seen only a few times. The chain employs TRBV7-2 and TRBJ2-1, with 7 bases aligning to TRBD2. The V gene's germline CDR1 is SGHTA and CDR2 FQGNSA. The CDR3 sequence is 18 residues long. The junction had 19 bases not matched to a gene; V was cut back by 5 bases and J by 6 bases. The CDR3 DNA sequence: TGTGCCAGCAGCGTCCACAACCAAGGGAGGGCCCCGATCAATGAGCAGTTCTTC. Its protein is CASSVHNQGRAPINEQFF.

This clonotype was detected ten times or more. The chain couples TRBV6-1 to TRBJ1-3, with a possible D match to TRBD1 (5 bases). V lost 5 bases and J lost 0, with 14 bases in between. Germline values: CDR1 MNHNS, CDR2 SASEGT. The CDR3 sequence is 16 residues long. This chain's CDR3 is CASSTLGQSSGNTIYF. CDR3 sequence (DNA): TGTGCCAGCAGTACCCTCGGACAATCCTCTGGAAACACCATATATTTT.